This T cell receptor (beta chain) was found in a study of T cell responses to AZD1222 COVID-19 vaccine. Only in-frame clones appear in the TCRdb table, and some are missing; sequencing was by immunoSEQ multiplex PCR. This sample carries some 150,000 clones, roughly 90% of them seen once, and the ten largest clones take roughly 5%. This CDR3 contains 16 residues. In germline, CDR1 is SGHRS, CDR2 YFSETQ. Trimming stripped 0 bases from V and 3 bases from J, with 13 bases between. Sequencing used peripheral blood, obtained on day 0 of AZD1222 vaccination. This clonotype was sampled from an adult in good health. The V gene is TRBV5-1, the J gene TRBJ2-1; D might be TRBD2 (6 bases). CDR3 bases: TGCGCCAGCAGCTTGGCCGGGGCGGGACTCTACAATGAGCAGTTCTTC. It encodes CASSLAGAGLYNEQFF.